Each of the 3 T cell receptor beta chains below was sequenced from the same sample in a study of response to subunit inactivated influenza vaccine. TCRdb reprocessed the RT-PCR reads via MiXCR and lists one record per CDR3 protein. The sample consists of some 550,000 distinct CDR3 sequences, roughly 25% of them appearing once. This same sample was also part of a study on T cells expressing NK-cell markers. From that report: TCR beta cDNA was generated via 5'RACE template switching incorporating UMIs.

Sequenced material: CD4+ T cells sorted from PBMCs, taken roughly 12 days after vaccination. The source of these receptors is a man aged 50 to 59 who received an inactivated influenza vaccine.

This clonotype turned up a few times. CDR3 coding DNA: TGTGCCAGCAGTTACTCGATAAGGGGAGAGACCCAGTACTTC. It codes for CASSYSIRGETQYF. This chain links TRBV6-5 with TRBJ2-5, with TRBD1 as a possible D gene (5 bases). Germline CDR1 MNHEY, CDR2 SVGAGI. The CDR3 runs to 14 residues. V was trimmed by 0 bases and J by 4 bases, leaving 9 bases between them.

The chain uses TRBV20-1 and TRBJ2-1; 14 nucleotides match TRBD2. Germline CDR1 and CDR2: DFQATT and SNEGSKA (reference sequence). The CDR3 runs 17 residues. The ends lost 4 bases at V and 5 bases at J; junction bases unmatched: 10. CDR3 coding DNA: TGCAGTGCTACCCCCGGGGGACTAGCGGGAGCCCACAATGAGCAGTTCTTC. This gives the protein CSATPGGLAGAHNEQFF.

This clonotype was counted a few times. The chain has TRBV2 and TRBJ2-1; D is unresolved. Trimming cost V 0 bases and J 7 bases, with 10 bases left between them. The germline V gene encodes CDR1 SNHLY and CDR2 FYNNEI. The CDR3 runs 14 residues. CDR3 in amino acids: CASSEARNANEQFF. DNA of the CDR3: TGTGCCAGCAGTGAAGCGAGAAATGCGAATGAGCAGTTCTTC.